This passage covers 4 T cell receptor beta chains from one sample sequenced in a study of shared clonotypes between healthy human individuals. Sequencing used immunoSEQ multiplex PCR; TCRdb keeps in-frame clones, though not all of them. The data hold around 2.1 million clones, with roughly 91% observed a single time. Only CD45RO-negative cells positively selected for CCR7 counted as naive CD8 cells, so terminally differentiated effector memory CD45RA+ cells were excluded. Sequenced input: naive CD8+ T cells from PBMCs. These receptors all come from a man younger than 35 in good health. Some clones in this sample may be carry-over from other donors' samples.

Of note for this clone: The same CDR3 arises from other DNA sequences in this sample as well. The rearrangement joins TRBV9 to TRBJ2-7; 13 positions agree with TRBD2. Germline V CDR1 and CDR2: SGDLS, YYNGEE. CDR3 length: 15 residues. After removal of 0 bases from V and 3 bases from J, the junction contained 0 bases not matched to a gene. CDR3 sequence (DNA): TGTGCCAGCAGCGTAGGGACTAGCGGGAGCTACGAGCAGTACTTC. Amino acid sequence: CASSVGTSGSYEQYF.

This sequence joins TRBV9 and TRBJ1-1, with 8 positions matching TRBD1. Germline V CDR1 and CDR2: SGDLS, YYNGEE. The V and J ends lost 4 bases and 0 bases, in that order; junction bases with no gene match: 8. The CDR3 has 16 residues. Here the CDR3 reads CASSPRTGRMNTEAFF. In DNA form, the CDR3 reads TGTGCCAGCAGCCCCCGGACAGGGCGTATGAACACTGAAGCTTTCTTT.

The J gene is TRBJ2-1, the V gene TRBV10-2; TRBD2 aligns across 16 bases. The germline V gene encodes CDR1 WSHSY and CDR2 SAAADI. V was pared by 6 bases and J by 0 bases, with 2 bases of the junction left unmatched. The CDR3 is made up of 17 amino acids. The CDR3 DNA is TGCGCCAGCAGGGGACTAGCGGGAGGGAGCTCCTACAATGAGCAGTTCTTC. Protein sequence: CASRGLAGGSSYNEQFF.

This clone came up once. The CDR3 sequence: CASSHDTTSGSRETQYF. In nucleotides, the CDR3 is TGTGCCAGCAGCCACGACACGACTAGCGGGAGTCGGGAGACCCAGTACTTC. The V call is TRBV7-8, the J call TRBJ2-5; TRBD2 aligns across 12 bases. Germline V CDR1 and CDR2: SGHVS, FQNEAQ. The junction had 12 bases not matched to a gene; V was cut back by 5 bases and J by 5 bases. The CDR3 sequence is 17 residues long.